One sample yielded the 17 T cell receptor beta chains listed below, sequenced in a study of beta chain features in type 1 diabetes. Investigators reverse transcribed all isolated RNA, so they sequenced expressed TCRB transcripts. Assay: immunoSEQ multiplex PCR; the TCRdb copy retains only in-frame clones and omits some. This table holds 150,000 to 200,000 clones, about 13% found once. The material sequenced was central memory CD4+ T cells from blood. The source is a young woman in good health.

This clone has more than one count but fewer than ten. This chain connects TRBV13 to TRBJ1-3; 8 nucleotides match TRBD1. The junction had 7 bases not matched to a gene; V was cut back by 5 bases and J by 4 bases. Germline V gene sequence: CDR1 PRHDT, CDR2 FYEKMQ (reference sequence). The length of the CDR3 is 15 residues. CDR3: CASSARTGRGNTIYF. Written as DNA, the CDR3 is TGTGCCAGCAGCGCTCGGACAGGGAGGGGAAACACCATATATTTT.

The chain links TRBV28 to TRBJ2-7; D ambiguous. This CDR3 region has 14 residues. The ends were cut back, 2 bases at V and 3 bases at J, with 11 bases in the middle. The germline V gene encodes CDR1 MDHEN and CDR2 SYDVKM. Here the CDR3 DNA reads TGTGCCAGCAGTTTAACTCCGAGGATCTACGAGCAGTACTTC. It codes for CASSLTPRIYEQYF.

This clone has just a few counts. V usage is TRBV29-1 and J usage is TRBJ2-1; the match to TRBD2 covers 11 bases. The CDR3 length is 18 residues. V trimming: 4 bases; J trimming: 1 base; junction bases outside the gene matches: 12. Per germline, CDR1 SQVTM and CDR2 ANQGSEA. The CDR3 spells CSVGVPGLADLSYNEQFF. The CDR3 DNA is TGCAGCGTTGGCGTCCCGGGACTAGCGGATCTATCCTACAATGAGCAGTTCTTC.

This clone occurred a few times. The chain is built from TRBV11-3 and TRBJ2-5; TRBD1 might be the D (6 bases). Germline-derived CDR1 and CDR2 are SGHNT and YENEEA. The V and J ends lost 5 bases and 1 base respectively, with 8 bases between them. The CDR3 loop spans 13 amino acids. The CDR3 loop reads CASSQQGQETQYF. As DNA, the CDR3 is TGTGCCAGCAGCCAACAGGGCCAAGAGACCCAGTACTTC.

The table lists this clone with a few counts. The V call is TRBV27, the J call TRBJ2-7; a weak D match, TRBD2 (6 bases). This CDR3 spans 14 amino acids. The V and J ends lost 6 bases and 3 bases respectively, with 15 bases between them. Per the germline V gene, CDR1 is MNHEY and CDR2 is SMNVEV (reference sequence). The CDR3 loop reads CASSPDRDFYEQYF. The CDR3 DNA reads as TGTGCCAGCAGCCCAGACCGGGACTTCTACGAGCAGTACTTC.

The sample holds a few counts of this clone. The CDR3 sequence is CASSLLNRGSNYGYTF. CDR3 nucleotide sequence: TGCGCCAGCAGTCTTCTCAACAGGGGTTCTAACTATGGCTACACCTTC. This sequence joins TRBV5-1 and TRBJ1-2; 7 positions agree with TRBD1. From germline, CDR1 is SGHRS and CDR2 YFSETQ. The CDR3 loop spans 16 amino acids. Trimming cost V 5 bases and J 0 bases; bases outside gene matches: 10. The whole variable domain, remainder taken from reference TRBV5-1 and TRBJ1-2, is KAGVTQTPRYLIKTRGQQVTLSCSPISGHRSVSWYQQTPGQGLQFLFEYFSETQRNKGNFPGRFSGRQFSNSRSEMNVSTLELGDSALYLCASSLLNRGSNYGYTFGSGTRLTVV.

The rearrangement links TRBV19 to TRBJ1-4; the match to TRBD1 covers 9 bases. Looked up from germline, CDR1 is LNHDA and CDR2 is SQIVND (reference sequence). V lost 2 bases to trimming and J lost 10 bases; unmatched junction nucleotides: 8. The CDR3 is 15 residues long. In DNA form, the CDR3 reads TGTGCCAGTAGTATATCGGGACAGGGACGCGTAAAACTGTTTTTT. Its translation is CASSISGQGRVKLFF.

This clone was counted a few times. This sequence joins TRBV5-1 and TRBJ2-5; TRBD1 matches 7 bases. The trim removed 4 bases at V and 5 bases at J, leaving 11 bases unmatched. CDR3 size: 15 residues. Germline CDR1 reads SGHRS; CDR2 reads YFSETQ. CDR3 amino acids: CASSLGKGAEETQYF. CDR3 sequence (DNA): TGCGCCAGCAGCCTCGGTAAGGGGGCGGAGGAGACCCAGTACTTC.

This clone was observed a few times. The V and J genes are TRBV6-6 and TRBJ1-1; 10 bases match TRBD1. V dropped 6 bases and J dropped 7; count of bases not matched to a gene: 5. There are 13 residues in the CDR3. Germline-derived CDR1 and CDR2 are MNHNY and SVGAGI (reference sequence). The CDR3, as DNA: TGTGCCAGCAGGAGACAGGGGGCGAGTGAAGCTTTCTTT. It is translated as CASRRQGASEAFF.

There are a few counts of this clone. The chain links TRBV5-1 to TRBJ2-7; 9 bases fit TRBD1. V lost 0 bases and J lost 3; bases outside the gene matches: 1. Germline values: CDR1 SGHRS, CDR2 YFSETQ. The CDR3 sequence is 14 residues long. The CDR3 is CASSLVGQGYEQYF. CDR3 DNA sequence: TGCGCCAGCAGCTTGGTGGGACAGGGCTACGAGCAGTACTTC.

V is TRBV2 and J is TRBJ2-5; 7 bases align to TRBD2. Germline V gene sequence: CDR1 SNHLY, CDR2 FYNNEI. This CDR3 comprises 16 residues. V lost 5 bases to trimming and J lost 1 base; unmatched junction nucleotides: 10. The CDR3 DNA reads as TGTGCCAGCAGTAGCCTGAGCGGGGTGGGCCAAGAGACCCAGTACTTC. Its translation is CASSSLSGVGQETQYF. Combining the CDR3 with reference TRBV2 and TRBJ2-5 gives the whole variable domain EPEVTQTPSHQVTQMGQEVILRCVPISNHLYFYWYRQILGQKVEFLVSFYNNEISEKSEIFDDQFSVERPDGSNFTLKIRSTKLEDSAMYFCASSSLSGVGQETQYFGPGTRLLVL.

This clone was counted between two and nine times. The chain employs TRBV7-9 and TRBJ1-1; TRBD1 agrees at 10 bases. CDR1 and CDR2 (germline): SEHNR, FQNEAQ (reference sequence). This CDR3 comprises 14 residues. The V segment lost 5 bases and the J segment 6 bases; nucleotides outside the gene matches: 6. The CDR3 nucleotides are TGTGCCAGCAGCCTAGACAGGGGGCGCTCTGAAGCTTTCTTT. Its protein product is CASSLDRGRSEAFF.

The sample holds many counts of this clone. In nucleotides, the CDR3 is TGTGCCAGCAGTCTTGCCGGGGGTCATCAGCCCCAGCATTTT. This encodes CASSLAGGHQPQHF. The chain is built from TRBV7-9 and TRBJ1-5, with D possibly being TRBD1 (5 bases). V shed 6 bases and J shed 5 bases, with 14 bases lying between them. CDR1 SEHNR and CDR2 FQNEAQ come from the germline V gene (reference sequence). The CDR3 is made up of 14 amino acids.

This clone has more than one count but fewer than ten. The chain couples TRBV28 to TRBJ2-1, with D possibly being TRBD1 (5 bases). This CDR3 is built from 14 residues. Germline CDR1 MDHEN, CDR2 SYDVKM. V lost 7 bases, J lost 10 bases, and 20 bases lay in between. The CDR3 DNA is TGTGCCAGCATGGTACAGGTGGGGTCAGGGGAGCAGTTCTTC. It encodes CASMVQVGSGEQFF.

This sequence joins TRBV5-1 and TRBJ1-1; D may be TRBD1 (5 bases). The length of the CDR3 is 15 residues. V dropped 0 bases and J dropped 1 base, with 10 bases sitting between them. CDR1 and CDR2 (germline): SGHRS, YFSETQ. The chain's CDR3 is CASSLGSQGNTEAFF. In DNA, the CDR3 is TGCGCCAGCAGCTTGGGATCTCAGGGGAACACTGAAGCTTTCTTT.

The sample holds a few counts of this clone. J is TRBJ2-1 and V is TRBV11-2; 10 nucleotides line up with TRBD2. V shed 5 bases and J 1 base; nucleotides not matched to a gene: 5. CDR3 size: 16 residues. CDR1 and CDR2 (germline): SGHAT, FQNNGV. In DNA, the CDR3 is TGTGCCAGCAGCCCCTGGACTAGCGGATCCTACAATGAGCAGTTCTTC. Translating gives CASSPWTSGSYNEQFF.

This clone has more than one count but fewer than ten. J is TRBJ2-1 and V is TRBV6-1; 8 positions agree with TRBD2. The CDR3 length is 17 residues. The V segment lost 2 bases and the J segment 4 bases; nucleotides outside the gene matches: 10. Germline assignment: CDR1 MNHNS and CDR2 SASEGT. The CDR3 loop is CASSERLSGALYNEQFF. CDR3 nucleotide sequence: TGTGCCAGCAGTGAACGCCTTAGCGGGGCCCTGTACAATGAGCAGTTCTTC.